This T cell receptor beta chain comes out of a study of cytomegalovirus exposure and HLA in healthy donors (TCRdb year 2017). Broadly, across the study: According to a later analysis, the 120 or so validation repertoires were produced on the same platform as the 666 repertoires of the first cohort. The study combined high-throughput TCR immunosequencing, statistical association of individual TCRs with disease status, and machine learning to predict cytomegalovirus infection status. The study aimed to test whether cataloging public T cell receptors could reveal signatures of past pathogen exposure. In addition to the first cohort of approximately 670 subjects, a separate validation cohort of over 90 different subjects was used.

Preparation of the library involved the immunoSEQ multiplex PCR assay. In the paper's pipeline: A statistical classification framework was developed to diagnose cytomegalovirus status using the catalog of TCR beta chain sequences. The table was pulled from immuneACCESS by TCRdb, which kept in-frame rearrangements only. Such tables lose some clones; where checked, under half of the loss comes from unresolved V genes, and the rest has no known cause. V, J and clone size reflect that table, while D and trimming were determined from the DNA. This sample is represented by roughly 260,000 clones; around 90% of them were singletons. Together, the top ten hold more than 0.35% of the sample. The donors belonged to the validation cohort of under 150 subjects, which was separate from the roughly 700-subject first cohort. Study-wide conclusions, independent of this receptor: A later analysis lacked HLA typing for the validation cohort, so it scored co-occurrence in that cohort across all 120 repertoires. In the study, around 160 TCR beta chains were listed as associated with cytomegalovirus. While some public TCRs were present in many individuals, most TCR sequences turned up only very rarely across donors. In both the original and validation cohorts, the classifier was reported to diagnose cytomegalovirus status with high specificity and sensitivity. Of the cluster scores, roughly 95% were above 0 in a later analysis, which found that TCRs clustered in the first cohort also tended to co-occur in the 120 or so validation repertoires. In vitro tests confirmed that a few of the cytomegalovirus-associated TCR beta chains recognize cytomegalovirus antigens. According to the authors, the approach could potentially be generalized to other disease states and immunological phenotypes.

As for this clone: Its target antigen remains unknown. Within one base of it there is no much larger clone, and no base qualities were kept.

The CDR3 starts with the cysteine, ends with the phenylalanine, and has 15 residues. The entry retains the CDR3 DNA only, 45 bases that are in frame from base 1. CDR1 and CDR2, per the germline V gene, are MDHEN and SYDVKM. Ends trimmed: V by 2 bases, J by 4 bases; bases unmatched to a gene: 6. The TCR comes from a woman aged 18-29 years in good health and CMV-seronegative. The V and J genes are TRBV28 and TRBJ1-2; 8 bases in the middle match TRBD1. The sequencing sample was made of PBMCs. The DNA sequence is given as TGTGCCAGCAGTTTAAATACAGGGGGAGGCTATGGCTACACCTTC. The translation is CASSLNTGGGYGYTF.